These 30 T cell receptor beta chains were sequenced from one sample in a study of regulatory T cells in long-lasting Graves disease. The time point here: newly diagnosed GD, antithyroid drugs for less than 3 months. Preparation of the TCR library used RNA extracted from PBMCs. With iRepertoire HTBI primers and Arm-PCR of CDR3 regions, TCR beta libraries were built. TCRdb reanalysed the multiplex PCR reads using MiXCR and keeps one entry per CDR3 protein. Among about 430,000 distinct CDR3 sequences, 15% were seen once, and the ten largest hold under 9%. This sample was shared with a second study, whose subject was T cells in Graves' hyperthyroidism and ophthalmopathy.

Sequenced here: peripheral blood mononuclear cells (PBMCs), sampled at new diagnosis, from a patient treated with antithyroid drugs. These TCRs come from a woman in her thirties or forties with Graves disease.

A note on this clonotype: A far larger clone is just one base off, so this is likely a read error. The chain is built from TRBV9 and TRBJ2-7, with TRBD2 matching 12 bases. Germline-derived CDR1 and CDR2 are SGDLS and YYNGEE. V shed 5 bases and J 0 bases; nucleotides not matched to a gene: 18. This CDR3 contains 20 residues. The CDR3 here is CASSEAGRTSGISFSYEQYF. In nucleotides, the CDR3 is TGTGCCAGCAGTGAAGCGGGCAGGACTAGCGGGATATCGTTCTCCTACGAGCAGTACTTC.

This clonotype was recorded a few times. The rearrangement uses TRBV5-5 and TRBJ2-7; tentative D call: TRBD2 (6 bases). From germline, CDR1 is SGHKS and CDR2 YYEKEE (reference sequence). The CDR3 spans 14 residues. V was pared by 0 bases and J by 5 bases, with 12 bases between. The chain's CDR3 is CASSLDFWGDEQYF. The CDR3 DNA follows: TGTGCCAGCAGCTTGGATTTTTGGGGGGACGAGCAGTACTTC.

The gene calls are TRBV5-6 and TRBJ1-3; D is uncertain. Deletions cut 0 bases from V and 0 bases from J, with 7 bases between. The CDR3 runs 15 residues. Germline V lookup: CDR1 SGHDT, CDR2 YYEEEE. The CDR3 coding sequence is TGTGCCAGCAGCTTGGGAGTGGACTCTGGAAACACCATATATTTT. It encodes CASSLGVDSGNTIYF.

The chain carries TRBV28 and TRBJ1-5; TRBD1 agrees at 11 bases. The germline CDR1 and CDR2 sequences are MDHEN and SYDVKM. The ends lost 1 base at V and 4 bases at J; junction bases unmatched: 12. CDR3 length: 19 amino acids. In DNA form, the CDR3 reads TGTGCCAGCAGTTTATCCGGTGGACAGGGGGCAGGCGTAAATCAGCCCCAGCATTTT. This codes for CASSLSGGQGAGVNQPQHF.

This clonotype occurred many times. V is TRBV11-2 and J is TRBJ2-4; no clear D. The V end was cut by 4 bases, the J end by 2 bases, with 9 bases between. CDR3 length: 14 residues. Germline V gives CDR1 SGHAT, CDR2 FQNNGV. The CDR3 spells CASSSMGTKNIQYF. For the CDR3, the DNA is TGTGCCAGCAGCTCCATGGGGACCAAAAACATTCAGTACTTC.

This clonotype has more than one count but fewer than ten. This chain joins TRBV29-1 and TRBJ2-5; 7 nucleotides align to TRBD2. Germline CDR1 SQVTM, CDR2 ANQGSEA. The CDR3 totals 16 residues. V gave up 0 bases and J gave up 5 bases; unmatched junction bases: 12. The CDR3 DNA reads TGCAGCGTTGAAGAAACCGGGACTATGGGTCTGGAGACCCAGTACTTC. It is translated as CSVEETGTMGLETQYF.

This clonotype was counted many times. The chain has TRBV3-1 and TRBJ2-3, with D possibly matching TRBD2 (6 bases). Germline CDR1 and CDR2: LGHDT and YNNKEL (reference sequence). The CDR3 runs 19 residues. Trimming pared 0 bases from V and 0 bases from J, leaving 19 bases between. The CDR3 DNA reads as TGTGCCAGCAGCCAAGAGTTTTTCTTAACCGGGACTAGCACAGATACGCAGTATTTT. The encoded protein is CASSQEFFLTGTSTDTQYF.

The table lists this clonotype with a few counts. V is TRBV14 and J is TRBJ2-2; D call uncertain. The germline V and J ends were trimmed by 6 bases and 6 bases, with 11 bases remaining between them. Germline V CDR1 and CDR2: SGHDN, FVKESK. CDR3 length equals 13 residues. The CDR3 coding sequence is TGTGCCAGCAGAGTCGGATCTTCCGGGGAGCTGTTTTTT. Its protein is CASRVGSSGELFF.

Many counts were recorded for this clonotype. V gene TRBV10-3 combines with J gene TRBJ2-7; no reliable D call. Germline CDR1 is ENHRY and CDR2 is SYGVKD. The CDR3 consists of 13 residues. V was shortened by 0 bases and J by 5 bases, with 8 bases between the two germline ends. CDR3 loop: CAISESRFNEQYF. DNA of the CDR3: TGTGCCATCAGTGAGTCCAGGTTCAACGAGCAGTACTTC.

The J gene is TRBJ2-3, the V gene TRBV10-3; TRBD2 aligns across 8 bases. CDR1 ENHRY and CDR2 SYGVKD come from the germline V gene. The CDR3 sequence is 16 residues long. The trim removed 0 bases at V and 2 bases at J, leaving 4 bases unmatched. CDR3 residues: CAISESRGRITDTQYF. The CDR3 DNA is TGTGCCATCAGTGAGTCCCGCGGGAGGATCACAGATACGCAGTATTTT.

This clonotype was detected a few times. V usage is TRBV9 and J usage is TRBJ2-7, with D uncertain. Germline V CDR1 and CDR2: SGDLS, YYNGEE. This CDR3 contains 14 residues. V was shortened by 0 bases and J by 5 bases, with 12 bases between the two germline ends. The CDR3 loop reads CASSVAVARDEQYF. The CDR3 bases are TGTGCCAGCAGCGTAGCGGTGGCTCGGGACGAGCAGTACTTC.

With regard to this clonotype: Just one base apart from a much larger clone, this may be a read error. The J gene is TRBJ2-7, the V gene TRBV3-1; maybe TRBD2 (5 bases). Germline-derived CDR1 and CDR2 are LGHDT and YNNKEL (reference sequence). The CDR3 has 12 amino acids. This CDR3 reads CTSSHGLSEQYF. In DNA form, the CDR3 reads TGTACCAGCAGCCACGGACTTTCCGAGCAGTACTTC.

The chain joins TRBV7-9 to TRBJ2-2; D is unresolved. The CDR3 contains 13 residues. Germline CDR1 and CDR2: SEHNR and FQNEAQ (reference sequence). Trimming pared 6 bases from V and 8 bases from J, leaving 13 bases between. This chain's CDR3 is CASRITLLGELFF. CDR3 in DNA: TGTGCCAGCAGAATTACACTGTTAGGGGAGCTGTTTTTT.

In this sample, this clonotype turned up many times. The V gene is TRBV29-1, the J gene TRBJ1-2, with a weak D call TRBD1 (5 bases). The CDR3 has 12 amino acids. The ends were cut back, 4 bases at V and 2 bases at J, with 8 bases in the middle. From germline, CDR1 is SQVTM and CDR2 ANQGSEA. CDR3 sequence: CSVVEGNYGYTF. As DNA, the CDR3 is TGCAGCGTTGTAGAGGGGAACTATGGCTACACCTTC.

At least ten counts were recorded for this clonotype. The CDR3 region is CASSPWGGDSGELFF. CDR3 coding DNA: TGTGCCAGCAGTCCTTGGGGCGGGGATAGCGGGGAGCTGTTTTTT. The chain employs TRBV2 and TRBJ2-2, with D perhaps TRBD2 (6 bases). V dropped 5 bases and J dropped 7 bases, with 17 bases sitting between them. Germline assignment: CDR1 SNHLY and CDR2 FYNNEI. The CDR3 covers 15 residues. Full variable domain (outside the CDR3, taken from reference TRBV2 and TRBJ2-2): EPEVTQTPSHQVTQMGQEVILRCVPISNHLYFYWYRQILGQKVEFLVSFYNNEISEKSEIFDDQFSVERPDGSNFTLKIRSTKLEDSAMYFCASSPWGGDSGELFFGEGSRLTVL.

This clonotype occurred once. This rearrangement joins TRBV3-1 to TRBJ2-3; 9 bases align to TRBD2. This CDR3 region has 16 residues. The V segment lost 1 base and the J segment 0 bases; nucleotides outside the gene matches: 2. Germline CDR1 reads LGHDT; CDR2 reads YNNKEL (reference sequence). The CDR3 protein is CASSQVAGVSTDTQYF. The CDR3 DNA is TGTGCCAGCAGCCAAGTAGCGGGAGTAAGCACAGATACGCAGTATTTT.

This clonotype was seen ten or more times. The CDR3 region has the DNA TGTGCCAGCAGCTTAGGTGGACTCTCCTACGAGCAGTACTTC. Translated, it gives CASSLGGLSYEQYF. The chain joins TRBV7-8 to TRBJ2-7, with D possibly TRBD2 on 5 matching bases. Germline CDR1 reads SGHVS; CDR2 reads FQNEAQ. CDR3 length equals 14 residues. V lost 1 base, J lost 0 bases, and 7 bases lay in between.

This clonotype was recorded at least ten times. At one boundary the junction diverges from the germline segment, which might be a read error. The chain carries TRBV9 and TRBJ1-1; D remains unclear. Germline CDR1 is SGDLS and CDR2 is YYNGEE. The CDR3 consists of 13 residues. The CDR3 DNA sequence: TGTGCCAGCAGCGTAGATGTGAAAACTGAAGCTTTCTTT. This gives the protein CASSVDVKTEAFF.

This clonotype was seen at least ten times. This chain links TRBV11-3 with TRBJ2-1, with D perhaps given as TRBD1 or TRBD2 (6 bases each). Germline lookup yields CDR1 SGHNT and CDR2 YENEEA. The CDR3 totals 15 residues. Between the trimmed V and J ends, which lost 4 bases and 1 base, there was a span of 11 bases. In nucleotides, the CDR3 is TGTGCCAGCAGCTCGGGGGACATTTCCTACAATGAGCAGTTCTTC. Translated, it gives CASSSGDISYNEQFF.

For this clonotype: A much larger clone sits a single nucleotide away, making a read error possible. This chain links TRBV9 with TRBJ2-7; D is perhaps TRBD2 (6 bases). Germline CDR1 SGDLS, CDR2 YYNGEE. The CDR3 is made up of 14 amino acids. The DNA of the CDR3 is TGTGCCAGCAGCGTGGCTAGCGAAGGGTACGGGCAGTACTTC. It is translated as CASSVASEGYGQYF.

The chain couples TRBV20-1 to TRBJ2-3, with unresolved D. The CDR3 loop spans 16 amino acids. Germline-derived CDR1 and CDR2 are DFQATT and SNEGSKA (reference sequence). Trimming removed 0 bases at V and 3 bases at J, with 16 bases between. This CDR3 reads CSARDHKHRPTDTQYF. The CDR3, as DNA: TGCAGTGCTAGAGATCATAAACATAGACCAACAGATACGCAGTATTTT.

The sample holds a few counts of this clonotype. The V gene is TRBV7-9, the J gene TRBJ2-3, with 9 bases fitting TRBD1. From germline, CDR1 is SEHNR and CDR2 FQNEAQ (reference sequence). The V segment lost 10 bases and the J segment 3 bases; nucleotides outside the gene matches: 2. The CDR3 contains 12 residues. This CDR3 is CATGTGTDTQYF. The CDR3 coding sequence is TGTGCCACCGGGACAGGGACAGATACGCAGTATTTT.

This clonotype was recorded many times. This chain uses TRBV7-2 with TRBJ2-6, with D unresolved. With 5 bases removed from V and 1 base from J, the gap between germline ends came to 12 bases. The CDR3 length is 16 residues. Germline CDR1 and CDR2: SGHTA and FQGNSA. CDR3 amino acids: CASSQHRASGANVLTF. The DNA for the CDR3 is TGTGCCAGCAGCCAGCATCGCGCGTCTGGGGCCAACGTCCTGACTTTC.

The V call is TRBV19, the J call TRBJ1-2; D gene uncertain. Germline V gene sequence: CDR1 LNHDA, CDR2 SQIVND (reference sequence). The V gene lost 8 bases and the J gene lost 6 bases, with 16 bases spanning the gap. This CDR3 has 13 residues. The CDR3 coding sequence is TGTGCCAGTGGGAGGACTGCCCGGGATGGCTACACCTTC. This encodes CASGRTARDGYTF.

This clonotype appeared many times. The V and J genes are TRBV3-1 and TRBJ1-3; D unresolved. Germline V CDR1 and CDR2: LGHDT, YNNKEL (reference sequence). CDR3 length: 16 amino acids. V was shortened by 0 bases and J by 4 bases, with 13 bases between the two germline ends. The CDR3, as DNA: TGTGCCAGCAGCCAAGATGCCTATTCCTACGGAAACACCATATATTTT. This translates into CASSQDAYSYGNTIYF.

This clonotype appeared many times. V and J are TRBV20-1 and TRBJ2-1; TRBD2 aligns across 8 bases. The CDR3 contains 14 residues. Trimming took 0 bases from V and 4 from J; bases not matched to a gene: 2. CDR1 is DFQATT and CDR2 is SNEGSKA in the germline V gene (reference sequence). The CDR3 spells CSARDSGDYNEQFF. In DNA, the CDR3 is TGCAGTGCTAGAGATAGCGGGGATTACAATGAGCAGTTCTTC.

The table lists this clonotype with many counts. The rearrangement joins TRBV11-2 to TRBJ2-7; D possibly matches TRBD1 or TRBD2 (5 bases each). The germline CDR1 and CDR2 sequences are SGHAT and FQNNGV. Trimming cost V 5 bases and J 3 bases, with 11 bases left between them. The CDR3 spans 13 residues. CDR3 nucleotide sequence: TGTGCCAGCAGCGAGGGGTTGGGCTACGAGCAGTACTTC. Translated, it gives CASSEGLGYEQYF. The complete variable domain, with remaining parts taken from reference TRBV11-2 and TRBJ2-7, reads EAGVAQSPRYKIIEKRQSVAFWCNPISGHATLYWYQQILGQGPKLLIQFQNNGVVDDSQLPKDRFSAERLKGVDSTLKIQPAKLEDSAVYLCASSEGLGYEQYFGPGTRLTVT.

This clonotype has ten or more counts. This chain connects TRBV20-1 to TRBJ2-3, with 10 bases fitting TRBD2. J lost 0 bases, V lost 0 bases, and 6 bases had no gene match. CDR1 and CDR2 from the germline V gene are DFQATT and SNEGSKA (reference sequence). The CDR3 spans 17 residues. The CDR3 protein is CSARDPSSGGSTDTQYF. The CDR3 region has the DNA TGCAGTGCTAGAGACCCTTCTAGCGGGGGAAGCACAGATACGCAGTATTTT.

This clonotype was picked up many times. CDR3 DNA sequence: TGTGCCAGCAGTTCGGGACAGGAAACTAACTATGGCTACACCTTC. It codes for CASSSGQETNYGYTF. This chain links TRBV28 with TRBJ1-2; the match to TRBD1 covers 8 bases. CDR3 length: 15 residues. Germline CDR1 and CDR2: MDHEN and SYDVKM. The ends lost 4 bases at V and 0 bases at J; junction bases unmatched: 4.

The CDR3 DNA sequence: TGTGCCAGCAGCCAAGGTCTAGCGGGAACATCCTACGAGCAGTACTTC. This codes for CASSQGLAGTSYEQYF. This chain joins TRBV3-1 and TRBJ2-7; TRBD2 aligns across 9 bases. CDR1 is LGHDT and CDR2 is YNNKEL in the germline V gene (reference sequence). V lost 1 base, J lost 1 base, and 5 bases stayed unmatched. CDR3 length: 16 amino acids.